The sequence of this T cell receptor (beta chain) was determined in a study of Graves' ophthalmopathy and Graves' hyperthyroidism. Study as a whole: Investigators collected peripheral blood at initial diagnosis, before any treatment was given.

Germline V lookup: CDR1 MNHEY, CDR2 SMNVEV (reference sequence). This CDR3 spans 14 amino acids. V trimming: 6 bases; J trimming: 9 bases; junction bases outside the gene matches: 13. Transcripts of RNA were the source for amplifying TCR beta CDR3 regions. First-round RT-PCR used HTBI primers; second-round multiplex PCR followed. MiXCR, run by TCRdb on the multiplex PCR reads, gives a single entry per CDR3 protein. The data hold about 370,000 distinct CDR3 sequences, with 17% observed a single time. Many counts were recorded for this clonotype. This chain connects TRBV27 to TRBJ2-7, with TRBD2 identical over 8 bases. Source material: peripheral blood. The TCR sequence derives from an adult woman with stable Graves' hyperthyroidism. The CDR3 bases are TGTGCCAGCAGCCATACGGGAGGGCCACAGGGGCAGTACTTC. Amino acid sequence: CASSHTGGPQGQYF.